The clone carrying this T cell receptor beta chain was found many times. Its antigen is unknown. Library construction for TCR beta used iRepertoire HTBI primers and Arm-PCR of CDR3 regions. TCRdb redid the calling of the multiplex PCR reads with MiXCR, one entry per CDR3 protein. The repertoire includes about 460,000 distinct CDR3 sequences, 22% of them detected once, and around 12% sits in the top ten. Documented time point: persistent/refractory GD, antithyroid drugs over 5 years with positive TRAb. After RNA was extracted from PBMCs, the TCR library was made from it. These data are taken from a study of regulatory T cells in long-lasting Graves disease. Germline-derived CDR1 and CDR2 are MDHEN and SYDVKM. With V trimmed by 7 bases and J by 10 bases, 13 bases remained unmatched. The CDR3 extends over 14 amino acids. General study results and limits: Since the sample size was small, accuracy may have been reduced. Patients with persistent Graves' had lower TCR diversity than newly diagnosed patients.

The gene calls are TRBV28 and TRBJ1-1; the match to TRBD1 covers 9 bases. The TCR was taken from a female donor with Graves disease. Sequencing was performed on peripheral blood mononuclear cells (PBMCs), taken when the disease was refractory, from a patient treated with antithyroid drugs. CDR3 loop: CASIQQGALFLAFF. The CDR3 DNA reads TGTGCCAGCATCCAACAGGGGGCCCTCTTCCTAGCTTTCTTT.